This is a list of T cell receptor beta chains from one sample in a study of shared clonotypes between healthy human individuals. Here immunoSEQ multiplex PCR was the method, and the copy in TCRdb shows in-frame clones only, minus some. The sample shows roughly 760,000 clones, around 74% of them seen only once. Sequencing used memory CD4+ T cells sorted from blood. These TCRs come from a woman in her twenties or thirties in good health. CDR3s include the opening cysteine and the closing phenylalanine or tryptophan. Each record gives: clone size, D gene, V gene, CDR3 protein. A D gene is named only where the DNA matches it firmly. Some rows mark clone size as missing; the rest say once, few, many or name a class of expanded clone.

clone size: -
D gene: -
V gene: TRBV5-4
CDR3 protein: CASSSGTTQETQYF

clone size: -
D gene: -
V gene: TRBV28
CDR3 protein: CASTPGHRSGGAFF

clone size: -
D gene: TRBD2
V gene: TRBV27
CDR3 protein: CASSFRGRDLNEQFF

clone size: -
D gene: TRBD2
V gene: TRBV30
CDR3 protein: CAWMVSGRAGDTQYF

clone size: few
D gene: -
V gene: TRBV7-8
CDR3 protein: CASSFHNEQFF

clone size: -
D gene: TRBD1
V gene: TRBV30
CDR3 protein: CAWRRTGTGILYEQYF

clone size: -
D gene: TRBD2
V gene: TRBV19
CDR3 protein: CASTATGTSLNEQFF

clone size: -
D gene: TRBD1
V gene: TRBV5-1
CDR3 protein: CASSGSTGVLTNEKLFF

clone size: -
D gene: -
V gene: TRBV5-4
CDR3 protein: CASSLPGAYEQYF

clone size: -
D gene: TRBD2
V gene: TRBV10-3
CDR3 protein: CAISVSSGSYEQYF

clone size: -
D gene: TRBD2
V gene: TRBV28
CDR3 protein: CATSGRATHEQYF

clone size: few
D gene: TRBD2
V gene: TRBV5-1
CDR3 protein: CASSTGTSGGSYEQYF

clone size: -
D gene: -
V gene: TRBV5-1
CDR3 protein: CASSLVQGPSTDTQYF

clone size: -
D gene: -
V gene: TRBV18
CDR3 protein: CASSPASHGNTEAFF

clone size: once
D gene: TRBD1
V gene: TRBV2
CDR3 protein: CASSSEGAAYGYTF

clone size: once
D gene: -
V gene: TRBV19
CDR3 protein: CASRGTGYGYTF

clone size: -
D gene: TRBD1
V gene: TRBV28
CDR3 protein: CASSLGGQGSGKLFF

clone size: few
D gene: -
V gene: TRBV28
CDR3 protein: CASSLVQSEGYGYTF